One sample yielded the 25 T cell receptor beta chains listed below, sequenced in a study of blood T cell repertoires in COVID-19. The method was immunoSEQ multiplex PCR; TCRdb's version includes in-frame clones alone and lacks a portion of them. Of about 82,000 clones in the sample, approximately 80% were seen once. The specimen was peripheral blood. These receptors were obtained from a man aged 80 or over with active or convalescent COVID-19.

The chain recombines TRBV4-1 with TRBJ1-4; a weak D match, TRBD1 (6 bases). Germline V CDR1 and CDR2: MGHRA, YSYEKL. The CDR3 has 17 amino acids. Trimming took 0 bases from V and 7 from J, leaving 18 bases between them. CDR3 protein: CASSQDWGSGTLEKLFF. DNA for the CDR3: TGCGCCAGCAGCCAAGACTGGGGTAGTGGGACACTTGAAAAACTGTTTTTT.

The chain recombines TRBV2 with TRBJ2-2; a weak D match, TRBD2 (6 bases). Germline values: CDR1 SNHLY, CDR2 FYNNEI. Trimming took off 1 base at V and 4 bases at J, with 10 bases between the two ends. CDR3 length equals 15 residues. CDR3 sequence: CASSEVEGVTGELFF. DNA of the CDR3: TGTGCCAGCAGTGAAGTGGAGGGAGTCACCGGGGAGCTGTTTTTT.

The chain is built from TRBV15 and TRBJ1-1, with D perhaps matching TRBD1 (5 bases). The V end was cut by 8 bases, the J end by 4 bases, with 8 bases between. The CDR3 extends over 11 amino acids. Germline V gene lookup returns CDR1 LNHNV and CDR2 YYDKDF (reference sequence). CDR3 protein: CATQGGTEAFF. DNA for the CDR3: TGTGCCACCCAGGGTGGCACTGAAGCTTTCTTT.

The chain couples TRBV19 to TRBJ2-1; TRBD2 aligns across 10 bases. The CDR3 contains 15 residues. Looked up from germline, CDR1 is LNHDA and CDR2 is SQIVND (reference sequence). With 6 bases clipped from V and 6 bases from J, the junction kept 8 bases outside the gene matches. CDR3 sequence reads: CASSSRTSGFNEQFF. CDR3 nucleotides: TGTGCCAGTAGCTCCCGGACTAGCGGATTCAATGAGCAGTTCTTC.

In DNA, the CDR3 is TGTGCCAGCACCTTAACGCCGGGGGGGTCTAGCACAGATACGCAGTATTTT. Translating gives CASTLTPGGSSTDTQYF. The rearrangement links TRBV2 to TRBJ2-3; 8 bases line up with TRBD2. The germline V gene has CDR1 SNHLY and CDR2 FYNNEI. The CDR3 runs 17 residues. J lost 0 bases, V lost 7 bases, and 12 bases had no gene match.

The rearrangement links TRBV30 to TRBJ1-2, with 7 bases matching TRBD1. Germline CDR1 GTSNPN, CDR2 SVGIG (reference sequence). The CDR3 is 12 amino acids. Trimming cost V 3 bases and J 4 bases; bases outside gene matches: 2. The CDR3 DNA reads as TGTGCCTGGAGCCGGGACAGCTATGGCTACACCTTC. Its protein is CAWSRDSYGYTF.

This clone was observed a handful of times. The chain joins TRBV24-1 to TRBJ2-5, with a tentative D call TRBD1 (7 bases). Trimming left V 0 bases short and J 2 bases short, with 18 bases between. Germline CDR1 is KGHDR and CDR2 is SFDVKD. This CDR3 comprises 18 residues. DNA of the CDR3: TGTGCCACCAGTGATTTGCAGGGGGGCGGCGGTTTACAAGAGACCCAGTACTTC. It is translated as CATSDLQGGGGLQETQYF.

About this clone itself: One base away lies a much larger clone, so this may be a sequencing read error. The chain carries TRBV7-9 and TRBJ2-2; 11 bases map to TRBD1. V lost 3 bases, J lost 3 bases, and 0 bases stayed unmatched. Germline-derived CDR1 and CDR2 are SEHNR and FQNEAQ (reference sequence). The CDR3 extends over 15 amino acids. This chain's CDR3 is CASSLGQGDTGELFF. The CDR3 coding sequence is TGTGCCAGCAGCTTGGGACAGGGGGACACCGGGGAGCTGTTTTTT.

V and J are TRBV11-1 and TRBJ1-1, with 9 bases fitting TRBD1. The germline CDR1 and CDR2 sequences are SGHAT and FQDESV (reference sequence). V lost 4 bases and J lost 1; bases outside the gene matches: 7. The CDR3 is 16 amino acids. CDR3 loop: CASSYGTGLTNTEAFF. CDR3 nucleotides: TGTGCCAGCAGCTACGGGACAGGGCTGACGAACACTGAAGCTTTCTTT.

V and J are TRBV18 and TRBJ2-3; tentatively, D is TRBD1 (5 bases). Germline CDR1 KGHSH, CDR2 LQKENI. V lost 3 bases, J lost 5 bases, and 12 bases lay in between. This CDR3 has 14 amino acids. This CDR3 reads CASSPRRGIDTQYF. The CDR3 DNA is TGTGCCAGCTCACCTCGTAGGGGCATAGATACGCAGTATTTT.

The CDR3 sequence: CASSQDERAGVANEKLFF. The CDR3 DNA reads TGCGCCAGCAGCCAAGACGAAAGGGCAGGGGTAGCTAATGAAAAACTGTTTTTT. The chain carries TRBV4-1 and TRBJ1-4, with D maybe TRBD1 (6 bases). CDR3 length equals 18 residues. With 0 bases removed from V and 3 bases from J, the gap between germline ends came to 17 bases. CDR1 and CDR2 from the germline V gene are MGHRA and YSYEKL.

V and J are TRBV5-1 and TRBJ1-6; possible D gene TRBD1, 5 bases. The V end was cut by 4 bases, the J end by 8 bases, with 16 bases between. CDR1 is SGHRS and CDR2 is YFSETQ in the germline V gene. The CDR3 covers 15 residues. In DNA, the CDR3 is TGCGCCAGCAGCCCGCAGACAGTATCAGATTCACCCCTCCACTTT. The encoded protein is CASSPQTVSDSPLHF.

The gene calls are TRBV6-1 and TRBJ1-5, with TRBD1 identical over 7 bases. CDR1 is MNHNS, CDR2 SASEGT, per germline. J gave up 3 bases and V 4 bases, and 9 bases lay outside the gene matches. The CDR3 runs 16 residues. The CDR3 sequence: CASSGFRGNVNQPQHF. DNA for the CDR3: TGTGCCAGCAGTGGGTTCAGGGGGAATGTCAATCAGCCCCAGCATTTT.

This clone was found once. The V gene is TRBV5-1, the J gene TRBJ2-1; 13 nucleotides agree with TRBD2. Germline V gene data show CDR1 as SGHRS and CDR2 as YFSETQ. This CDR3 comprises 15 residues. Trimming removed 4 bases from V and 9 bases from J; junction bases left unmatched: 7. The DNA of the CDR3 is TGCGCCAGCAGCCCTGGGACTAGCGGGGCTGGTGAGCAGTTCTTC. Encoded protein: CASSPGTSGAGEQFF.

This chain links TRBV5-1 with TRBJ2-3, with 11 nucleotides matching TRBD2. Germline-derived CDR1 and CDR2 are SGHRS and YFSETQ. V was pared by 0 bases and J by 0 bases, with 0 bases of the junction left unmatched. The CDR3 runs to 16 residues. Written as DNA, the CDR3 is TGCGCCAGCAGCTTGGGACTAGCGGGGAGCACAGATACGCAGTATTTT. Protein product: CASSLGLAGSTDTQYF.

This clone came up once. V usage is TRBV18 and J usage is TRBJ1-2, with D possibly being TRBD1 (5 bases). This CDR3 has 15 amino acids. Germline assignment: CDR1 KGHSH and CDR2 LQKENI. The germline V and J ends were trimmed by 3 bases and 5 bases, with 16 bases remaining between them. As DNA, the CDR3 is TGTGCCAGCTCACCGGCGTCGGGGGGTTCGTATGGCTACACCTTC. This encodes CASSPASGGSYGYTF. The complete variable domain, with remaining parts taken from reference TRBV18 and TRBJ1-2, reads NAGVMQNPRHLVRRRGQEARLRCSPMKGHSHVYWYRQLPEEGLKFMVYLQKENIIDESGMPKERFSAEFPKEGPSILRIQQVVRGDSAAYFCASSPASGGSYGYTFGSGTRLTVV.

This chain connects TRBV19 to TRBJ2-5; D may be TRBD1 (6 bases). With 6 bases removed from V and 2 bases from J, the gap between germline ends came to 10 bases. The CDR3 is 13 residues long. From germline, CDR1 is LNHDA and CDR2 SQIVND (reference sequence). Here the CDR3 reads CASRIGQQETQYF. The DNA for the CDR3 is TGTGCCAGTAGAATTGGACAGCAAGAGACCCAGTACTTC.

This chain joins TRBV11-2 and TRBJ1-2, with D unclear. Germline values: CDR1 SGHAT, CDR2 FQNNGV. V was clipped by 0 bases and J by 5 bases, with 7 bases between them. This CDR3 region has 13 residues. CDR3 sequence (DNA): TGTGCCAGCAGCTTAGATGTGACATATGGCTACACCTTC. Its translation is CASSLDVTYGYTF.

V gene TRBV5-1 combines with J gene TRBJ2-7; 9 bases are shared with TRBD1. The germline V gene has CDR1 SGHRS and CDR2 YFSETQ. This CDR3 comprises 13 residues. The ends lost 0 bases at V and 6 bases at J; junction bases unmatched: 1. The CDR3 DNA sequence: TGCGCCAGCAGCTTGGAACAGGGGGCCGAGCAGTACGTC. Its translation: CASSLEQGAEQYV.

CDR3 nucleotide sequence: TGTGCCAGCAGCTCCGGGACAGGGCTTCAGCCCCAGCATTTT. Translated: CASSSGTGLQPQHF. The chain links TRBV11-2 to TRBJ1-5, with 9 bases fitting TRBD1. Germline CDR1 and CDR2: SGHAT and FQNNGV. The trim removed 4 bases at V and 6 bases at J, leaving 4 bases unmatched. This CDR3 has 14 amino acids.

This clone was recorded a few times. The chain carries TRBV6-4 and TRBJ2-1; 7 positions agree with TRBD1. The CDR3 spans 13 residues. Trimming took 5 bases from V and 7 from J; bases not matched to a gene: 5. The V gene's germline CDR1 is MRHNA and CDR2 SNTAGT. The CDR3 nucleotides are TGTGCCAGCAGTCAGACAGGGATGAATGAGCAGTTCTTC. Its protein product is CASSQTGMNEQFF.

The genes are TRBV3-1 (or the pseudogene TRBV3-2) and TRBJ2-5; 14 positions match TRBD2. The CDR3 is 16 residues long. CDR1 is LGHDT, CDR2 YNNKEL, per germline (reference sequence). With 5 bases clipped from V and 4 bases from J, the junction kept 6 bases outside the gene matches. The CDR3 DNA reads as TGTGCCAGCAGCTCGACTAGCGGGGGGGGAGGAGAGACCCAGTACTTC. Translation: CASSSTSGGGGETQYF.

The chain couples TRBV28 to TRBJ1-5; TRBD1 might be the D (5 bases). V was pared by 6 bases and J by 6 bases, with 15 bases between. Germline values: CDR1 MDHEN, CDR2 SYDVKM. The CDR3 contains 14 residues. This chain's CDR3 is CASSLWSGRQPQHF. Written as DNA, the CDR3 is TGTGCCAGCAGCCTCTGGTCAGGGCGTCAGCCCCAGCATTTT.

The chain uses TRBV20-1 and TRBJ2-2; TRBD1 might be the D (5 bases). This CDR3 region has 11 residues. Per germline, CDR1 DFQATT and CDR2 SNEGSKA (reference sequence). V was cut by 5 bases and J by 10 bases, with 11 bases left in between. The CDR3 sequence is CSADHRLELFF. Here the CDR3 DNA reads TGCAGTGCTGACCACAGGCTGGAGCTGTTTTTT.

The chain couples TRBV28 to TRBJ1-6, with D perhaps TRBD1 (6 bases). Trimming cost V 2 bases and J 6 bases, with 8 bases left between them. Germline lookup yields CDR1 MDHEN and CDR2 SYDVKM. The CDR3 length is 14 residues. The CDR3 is CASSLQGTNSPLHF. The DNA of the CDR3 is TGTGCCAGCAGTTTACAGGGGACTAATTCACCCCTCCACTTT.